Below, 15 T cell receptor beta chains from the same sample are listed, as sequenced in a study of cytomegalovirus exposure and HLA in healthy donors. Primers for the PCR totalled 60 Vbeta and 13 Jbeta. Assay: immunoSEQ multiplex PCR; the TCRdb copy retains only in-frame clones and omits some. The sample records about 85,000 clones, roughly three fifths being singletons. Sequenced: PBMCs. These receptors were obtained from a man aged 30-40 years in good health and CMV-seronegative.

The rearrangement uses TRBV2 and TRBJ2-1; 9 bases match TRBD2. The V gene end was trimmed by 7 bases and the J gene end by 0 bases; junction bases not matched to a gene: 13. Germline values: CDR1 SNHLY, CDR2 FYNNEI. There are 18 residues in the CDR3. In DNA, the CDR3 is TGTGCCAGCACTCGGTCGTTGGCGGGAGGGACCTCCTACAATGAGCAGTTCTTC. This sequence encodes CASTRSLAGGTSYNEQFF.

The genes are TRBV7-9 and TRBJ2-7; 8 nucleotides agree with TRBD2. With V trimmed by 5 bases and J by 2 bases, 8 bases remained unmatched. The CDR3 runs to 15 residues. Germline CDR1 SEHNR, CDR2 FQNEAQ (reference sequence). CDR3 in DNA: TGTGCCAGCAGCCCGACGAGCGGGAGTACCTACGAGCAGTACTTC. It codes for CASSPTSGSTYEQYF.

This clone is a singleton in its sample. This chain connects TRBV7-8 to TRBJ2-7; D remains ambiguous. This CDR3 contains 17 residues. Germline V gene data show CDR1 as SGHVS and CDR2 as FQNEAQ. The V end was cut by 2 bases, the J end by 1 base, with 18 bases between. CDR3 amino acids: CASSLIYRFTASYEQYF. The CDR3 bases are TGTGCCAGCAGCTTAATATATCGGTTCACTGCTTCCTACGAGCAGTACTTC.

This clone turned up a few times. V usage is TRBV4-2 and J usage is TRBJ2-1; D is undetermined. Per germline, CDR1 LGHNA and CDR2 YNFKEQ. Between the trimmed V and J ends, which lost 0 bases and 3 bases, there was a span of 9 bases. CDR3 length equals 15 residues. For the CDR3, the DNA is TGTGCCAGCAGCCAAGATGCACGGAGCTACAATGAGCAGTTCTTC. The encoded protein is CASSQDARSYNEQFF.

V is TRBV30 and J is TRBJ2-5; D perhaps matches TRBD2 (6 bases). V was clipped by 1 base and J by 2 bases, with 23 bases between them. The germline V gene encodes CDR1 GTSNPN and CDR2 SVGIG (reference sequence). There are 18 residues in the CDR3. CDR3 DNA sequence: TGTGCCTGGAGTGCCACGACAGCGGGCGGCTTTGGGCAAGAGACCCAGTACTTC. Amino acids: CAWSATTAGGFGQETQYF. Complete variable domain (other parts from reference TRBV30 and TRBJ2-5): SQTIHQWPATLVQPVGSPLSLECTVEGTSNPNLYWYRQAAGRGLQLLFYSVGIGQISSEVPQNLSASRPQDRQFILSSKKLLLSDSGFYLCAWSATTAGGFGQETQYFGPGTRLLVL.

This chain joins TRBV10-1 and TRBJ2-7; 9 positions agree with TRBD1. Germline CDR1 WNHNN, CDR2 SYGVQD (reference sequence). The ends lost 1 base at V and 0 bases at J; junction bases unmatched: 22. The CDR3 loop spans 22 amino acids. DNA of the CDR3: TGCGCCAGCAGTGAGTTCCCGGGACAGGGCGGATGGTCTAGCGCGTCCTCCTACGAGCAGTACTTC. Its protein product is CASSEFPGQGGWSSASSYEQYF.

The chain recombines TRBV11-2 with TRBJ2-1; D is possibly TRBD2 (6 bases). Germline V gene data show CDR1 as SGHAT and CDR2 as FQNNGV. The CDR3 length is 15 residues. V was trimmed by 8 bases and J by 4 bases, leaving 18 bases between them. CDR3: CASVRQLAEYNEQFF. CDR3 DNA sequence: TGTGCCAGCGTCAGACAACTAGCAGAGTACAATGAGCAGTTCTTC.

This chain joins TRBV7-2 and TRBJ2-6; TRBD1 is a possible D gene (5 bases). This CDR3 spans 18 amino acids. The V end was cut by 1 base, the J end by 0 bases, with 13 bases between. Germline values: CDR1 SGHTA, CDR2 FQGNSA. CDR3 residues: CASSLVGGRASGANVLTF. The DNA of the CDR3 is TGTGCCAGCAGCTTAGTGGGTGGCAGGGCCTCTGGGGCCAACGTCCTGACTTTC. Full variable domain (outside the CDR3, taken from reference TRBV7-2 and TRBJ2-6): GAGVSQSPSNKVTEKGKDVELRCDPISGHTALYWYRQSLGQGLEFLIYFQGNSAPDKSGLPSDRFSAERTGGSVSTLTIQRTQQEDSAVYLCASSLVGGRASGANVLTFGAGSRLTVL.

The chain has TRBV5-1 and TRBJ2-7; 8 positions agree with TRBD1. Germline V gives CDR1 SGHRS, CDR2 YFSETQ. The CDR3 spans 13 residues. Germline trimming cut 0 bases from V and 6 bases from J; bases unmatched to any gene: 2. This CDR3 is CASSLGTGTEQYF. The CDR3 DNA is TGCGCCAGCAGCTTGGGGACAGGGACCGAGCAGTACTTC.

The chain uses TRBV7-6 and TRBJ2-2; D is perhaps TRBD1 (5 bases). This CDR3 spans 16 amino acids. Trimming removed 3 bases at V and 0 bases at J, with 11 bases between. CDR1 and CDR2 from the germline V gene are SGHVS and FNYEAQ. Written as DNA, the CDR3 is TGTGCCAGCAGCTTGGGTTGGGGCTCGAACACCGGGGAGCTGTTTTTT. Encoded protein: CASSLGWGSNTGELFF.

The chain combines TRBV19 with TRBJ1-2; D ambiguous. Germline values: CDR1 LNHDA, CDR2 SQIVND (reference sequence). The V and J ends lost 3 bases and 6 bases respectively, with 11 bases between them. The CDR3 is 13 amino acids. CDR3 loop: CASSMVTLHGYTF. The DNA for the CDR3 is TGTGCCAGTAGTATGGTAACACTACATGGCTACACCTTC.

This clone was seen only once. V and J are TRBV27 and TRBJ2-1; D may be TRBD2 (8 bases). Germline-derived CDR1 and CDR2 are MNHEY and SMNVEV (reference sequence). The CDR3 is made up of 15 amino acids. V was pared by 4 bases and J by 10 bases, with 20 bases between. Here the CDR3 DNA reads TGTGCCAGCAGTTCCCTCGGCGGGGGGACAGTAGAGCAGTTCTTC. Translation gives CASSSLGGGTVEQFF.

This clone showed up just once. The genes are TRBV7-3 and TRBJ2-3; 10 nucleotides line up with TRBD2. Germline V gene data show CDR1 as SGHTA and CDR2 as FQGTGA. Losses at the gene ends were 5 bases for V and 5 bases for J; bases not matched to a gene: 10. The CDR3 has 16 amino acids. The CDR3 nucleotides read TGTGCCAGCAGCCCCCTAGCGGGGGACGGGGGAGATACGCAGTATTTT. This encodes CASSPLAGDGGDTQYF.

A single count supports this clone. The V gene is TRBV13, the J gene TRBJ2-7, with TRBD1 matching over 9 bases. Germline-derived CDR1 and CDR2 are PRHDT and FYEKMQ (reference sequence). The CDR3 runs to 13 residues. V shed 8 bases and J 2 bases; nucleotides not matched to a gene: 4. The CDR3 loop reads CASRDRVTYEQYF. CDR3 bases: TGTGCCAGCCGGGACAGGGTGACCTACGAGCAGTACTTC.

The chain has TRBV13 and TRBJ2-3, with 9 bases fitting TRBD1. J gave up 3 bases and V 2 bases, and 6 bases lay outside the gene matches. CDR1 is PRHDT and CDR2 is FYEKMQ in the germline V gene (reference sequence). This CDR3 spans 16 amino acids. CDR3 amino acids: CASSLRPTGGTDTQYF. The CDR3 DNA sequence: TGTGCCAGCAGCTTACGACCGACAGGGGGAACAGATACGCAGTATTTT.